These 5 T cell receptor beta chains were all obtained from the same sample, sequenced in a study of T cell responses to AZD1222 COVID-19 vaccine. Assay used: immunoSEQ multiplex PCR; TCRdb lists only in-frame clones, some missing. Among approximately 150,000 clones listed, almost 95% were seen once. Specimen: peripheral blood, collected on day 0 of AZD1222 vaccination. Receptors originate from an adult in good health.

CDR3 sequence reads: CASSTPEQGDYGYTF. The CDR3 nucleotides are TGTGCCAGCAGCACCCCAGAACAGGGGGACTATGGCTACACCTTC. The chain recombines TRBV5-4 with TRBJ1-2, with 8 positions matching TRBD1. CDR1 and CDR2 from the germline V gene are SGHNT and YYREEE (reference sequence). The CDR3 consists of 15 residues. With V trimmed by 4 bases and J by 3 bases, 8 bases remained unmatched.

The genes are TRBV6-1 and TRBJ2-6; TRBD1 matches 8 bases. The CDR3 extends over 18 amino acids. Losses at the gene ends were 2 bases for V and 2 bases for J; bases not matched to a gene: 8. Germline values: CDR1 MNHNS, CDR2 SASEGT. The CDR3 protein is CASSEFVQGAAGANVLTF. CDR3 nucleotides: TGTGCCAGCAGTGAATTTGTCCAGGGGGCGGCTGGGGCCAACGTCCTGACTTTC.

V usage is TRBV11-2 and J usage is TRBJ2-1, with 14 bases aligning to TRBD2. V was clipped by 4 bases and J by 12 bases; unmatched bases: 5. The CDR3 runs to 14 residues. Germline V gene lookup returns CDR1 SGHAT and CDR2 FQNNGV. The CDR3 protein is CASSSGLAGEGQFF. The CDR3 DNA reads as TGTGCCAGCAGCTCGGGACTAGCGGGGGAGGGGCAGTTCTTC. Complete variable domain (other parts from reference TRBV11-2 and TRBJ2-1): EAGVAQSPRYKIIEKRQSVAFWCNPISGHATLYWYQQILGQGPKLLIQFQNNGVVDDSQLPKDRFSAERLKGVDSTLKIQPAKLEDSAVYLCASSSGLAGEGQFFGPGTRLTVL.

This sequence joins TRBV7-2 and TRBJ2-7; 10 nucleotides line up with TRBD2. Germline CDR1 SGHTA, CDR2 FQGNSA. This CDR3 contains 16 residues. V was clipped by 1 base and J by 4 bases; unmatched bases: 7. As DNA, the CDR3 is TGTGCCAGCAGCTTAGAGGCTAGCGGGGGCCTTTACGAGCAGTACTTC. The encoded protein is CASSLEASGGLYEQYF.

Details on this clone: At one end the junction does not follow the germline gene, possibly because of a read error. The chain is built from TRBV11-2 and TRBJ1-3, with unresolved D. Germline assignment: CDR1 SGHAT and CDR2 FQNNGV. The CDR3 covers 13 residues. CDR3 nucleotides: TGTGCCAGCAGCCACCCCCGGTGGGAGCCGCGGGATTTT. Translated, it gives CASSHPRWEPRDF.